Listed here is a single T cell receptor beta chain. Germline V CDR1 and CDR2: SEHNR, FQNEAQ (reference sequence). The CDR3 has 16 residues. Germline trimming cut 5 bases from V and 8 bases from J; bases unmatched to any gene: 8. The data belong to a study of blood T cell repertoires in COVID-19. Original methodology: Estimated nucleated cell counts came from reference gene primer amplification. This table comes from immunoSEQ multiplex PCR, and its TCRdb copy is limited to in-frame clones, with some not included. Clone size and the V and J calls come from that table; the DNA yielded D and trimming. The repertoire consists of around 110,000 clones, with 90% occurring once and the leading ten covering about 1.9%.

The sample comprised peripheral blood. This sequence originates from a human donor with active COVID-19. The donor label of this sample is uncertain. The chain has TRBV7-9 and TRBJ2-1; 14 bases match TRBD2. CDR3 protein: CASSTPTSGGGYEQFF. The CDR3 DNA is TGTGCCAGCAGCACCCCGACTAGCGGGGGGGGTTATGAGCAGTTCTTC.